This TCR beta chain comes out of a study of T cell responses to AZD1222 COVID-19 vaccine. Across the study: Second-dose schedules of about 4 or about 12 weeks were combined. Notes on the study in general: Just five or six AZD1222 recipients were seropositive at baseline. Possibly, clonal diversity was underestimated; donors were largely white British and included more females.

Comment on this clone: Its specificity is unknown.

The CDR3 extends over 14 amino acids. The germline V and J ends were trimmed by 4 bases and 3 bases, with 13 bases remaining between them. The germline V gene has CDR1 SGHNT and CDR2 YYREEE (reference sequence). Repertoires were generated with immunoSEQ multiplex PCR, while TCRdb's copy carries only in-frame clones and drops some. This table has 95,000 to 150,000 clones, roughly 87% appearing once. This chain uses TRBV5-4 with TRBJ1-2; possibly TRBD1 for D (6 bases). This specimen consisted of peripheral blood, obtained on day 0 of AZD1222 vaccination. This clonotype was obtained from an adult in good health. The CDR3 DNA sequence: TGTGCCAGCAGCCGGGACACGCTCGACTATGGCTACACCTTC. Its protein is CASSRDTLDYGYTF.